This T cell receptor beta chain was sequenced during a study of cytomegalovirus exposure and HLA in healthy donors. Findings and limits, study-wide: In vitro assays verified that a few CMV-associated chains recognized CMV antigens specifically. Across donors, most TCRs were seen rarely, yet some public ones were widespread.

As to this clone: No antigen is known for it.

Per germline, CDR1 SGHAT and CDR2 FQNNGV. This CDR3 has 15 residues. V lost 2 bases to trimming and J lost 2 bases; unmatched junction nucleotides: 3. The repertoire was sequenced with immunoSEQ multiplex PCR; TCRdb's copy has only in-frame clones and lacks some. The top ten clones hold 2% to 2.5% of a sample with 100,000 to 150,000 clones, approximately 88% of them seen once. This receptor was taken from a woman under 30 in good health and CMV-seronegative. Sequencing was performed on PBMCs. This chain joins TRBV11-2 and TRBJ2-7; 10 bases align to TRBD1. DNA of the CDR3: TGTGCCAGCAGCTTATGGGACAGGGGCCCCTACGAGCAGTACTTC. Protein sequence: CASSLWDRGPYEQYF.